This T cell receptor (beta chain) was recorded in a study of graft-versus-host responses after intestinal transplantation. Study information: Recipients had multivisceral, liver-intestinal, or isolated intestinal transplants. After anti-thymocyte globulin induction, recipients took tacrolimus and steroids for around three years. Study-level findings and limits: Peak circulating GvH clone levels were associated with early post-transplant HvG declines. Recipient marrow contained GvH clones, some of which appeared first in ileum or blood.

Clones were read by immunoSEQ multiplex PCR, and TCRdb kept only the in-frame ones, dropping some. The table has about 99,000 clones, roughly 87% seen once. As for this clone: Antigen unknown.

V dropped 4 bases and J dropped 10 bases, with 17 bases sitting between them. This CDR3 spans 13 amino acids. Germline CDR1 is SGHRS and CDR2 is YFSETQ. Sequencing used unstimulated CD4+ T cells sorted from spleen or lymph node cells, obtained before intestinal transplant. This receptor was taken from a human donor who received an intestinal transplant. The V call is TRBV5-1, the J call TRBJ1-1, with D possibly TRBD1 on 5 matching bases. The CDR3 spells CASSADRGPRAFF. The CDR3 DNA follows: TGCGCCAGCAGCGCCGACCGGGGCCCGCGAGCTTTCTTT.